This T cell receptor beta chain was recorded in a study of identical twins. General study findings and limits: Insertions ran lower in abundant cord blood beta clonotypes, though not in memory repertoires.

This clonotype was observed at least ten times. What it binds is not known. CDR3 length: 14 amino acids. Germline CDR1 reads MNHNS; CDR2 reads SASEGT. V was clipped by 7 bases and J by 7 bases, with 17 bases between them. A template switching step contributed a universal primer site, while unique molecular identifiers were present in the cDNA. TCRdb redid the calling of the 5' RACE reads with MiXCR, one entry per CDR3 protein. The table shows roughly 690,000 distinct CDR3 sequences, with 5.5% to 6.5% occurring only once. The chain joins TRBV6-1 to TRBJ1-3; D unresolved. The clonotype was recovered from a man between 18 and 29 years old in good health. Sequenced: naive T cells sorted from blood. CDR3 protein: CASTGRGFGNTIYF. As DNA, the CDR3 is TGTGCCAGCACCGGACGTGGGTTCGGGAACACCATATATTTT.